The entry that follows covers one TCR beta chain sequence. The sample originates from a study of control samples from healthy donors and cancer patients. This CDR3 is built from 13 residues. Germline V gene sequence: CDR1 KGHSH, CDR2 LQKENI. The germline V and J ends were trimmed by 4 bases and 7 bases, with 11 bases remaining between them. Libraries were prepared by immunoSEQ multiplex PCR; TCRdb keeps only in-frame clonotypes and omits some of them. The sample has 150,000 to 190,000 clones; over 90% are singletons. The sequenced sample consisted of blood. The TCR was taken from a man aged 50 to 59 in good health. The rearrangement uses TRBV18 and TRBJ2-1; D is perhaps TRBD1 (6 bases). The CDR3: CASSQNRDNEQFF. In nucleotides, the CDR3 is TGTGCCAGCTCACAGAACAGGGATAATGAGCAGTTCTTC.